Listed below are T cell receptor beta chains from one sample, sequenced in a study of CXCR3-negative and CXCR3-positive naive CD8 T cells. TCRdb reprocessed the 5' RACE reads; each CDR3 protein has one entry and no DNA is given. There are 65,000 to 75,000 distinct CDR3 sequences in the sample, with over 1.3% held by the top ten. The sample consisted of naive CXCR3- CD8+ T cells from blood. These receptors were taken from a human donor in good health. Some clones in this sample may be carry-over from other donors' samples. Each CDR3 is given with its conserved first and last residue.

j_call | v_call | cdr3_aa
TRBJ2-7 | TRBV12-3/TRBV12-4 | CASSFEEGNYEQYF
TRBJ1-2 | TRBV20-1 | CSTGAEETNYGYTF
TRBJ1-1 | TRBV21-1 | CASSRTDEAFF
TRBJ2-7 | TRBV20-1 | CSASGLPLSSYEQYF
TRBJ1-6 | TRBV28 | CASSLGQDYSPLHF
TRBJ2-7 | TRBV29-1 | CSVVRSSYEQYF
TRBJ2-7 | TRBV5-8 | CASSRTTGLGYEQYF
TRBJ2-1 | TRBV7-6 | CASSLYEYNEQFF
TRBJ2-3 | TRBV20-1 | CSARDFPGGGSTDTQYF
TRBJ2-5 | TRBV28 | CASSLAAAGTQYF
TRBJ2-7 | TRBV10-3 | CAISESARYVDEQYF
TRBJ1-1 | TRBV5-1 | CASSLVTGGKRWDTEAFF
TRBJ2-1 | TRBV13 | CASSTLGRGKNNEQFF
TRBJ2-2 | TRBV28 | CASSPLTGELFF
TRBJ1-1 | TRBV4-1 | CASSHWTGPGYAEAFF
TRBJ2-5 | TRBV28 | CASSGTGPGETQYF
TRBJ2-2 | TRBV24-1 | CATSDAQGAIGELFF
TRBJ2-1 | TRBV21-1 | CASSRGVGYNEQFF
TRBJ2-5 | TRBV7-2 | CASSLDPRDAKNIQCF
TRBJ2-2 | TRBV5-1 | CASSLMFQGNTGELFF
TRBJ2-7 | TRBV9 | CASSVEGTSYEQYF
TRBJ2-1 | TRBV6-5 | CATQAGNEQFF
TRBJ1-5 | TRBV3-1 | CASGQGGTGLDGQPQHF
TRBJ2-7 | TRBV14 | CASSQSGTSGPLF
TRBJ1-2 | TRBV15 | CATSRDYSPGLGNGYTF
TRBJ2-3 | TRBV15 | CATSRVTGGTQYF
TRBJ2-3 | TRBV10-3 | CAISDPWAGAGTDTQYF
TRBJ2-7 | TRBV20-1 | CSATLAPYEQYF
TRBJ2-2 | TRBV29-1 | CSVGLAAGELFF
TRBJ2-1 | TRBV20-1 | CSARLTGHEQFF